This TCR beta chain was sequenced in a study of blood T cell repertoires in COVID-19. Study overall: The study drew acute and convalescent COVID-19 samples from the United States, Italy and Spain. Nucleic acid was either cDNA or gDNA, and it came from T cells, B-cell-depleted T cells, or PBMCs.

This clone has just a few counts. Authors' data handling: Quantification of nucleated cells was approximated via reference gene primer amplification. Method: immunoSEQ multiplex PCR; TCRdb's copy keeps in-frame clones and lacks some. V, J and clone size derive from that table, while D and trimming were established from the DNA sequence. Of about 150,000 clones listed, 87% are singletons. CDR3 length: 14 amino acids. Germline CDR1 MNHEY, CDR2 SMNVEV (reference sequence). V was clipped by 8 bases and J by 7 bases; unmatched bases: 8. The sequencing sample was made of peripheral blood. The chain carries TRBV27 and TRBJ1-6, with 7 bases fitting TRBD1. This TCR was recovered from a man in his forties or fifties who had recovered from COVID-19. In DNA form, the CDR3 reads TGTGCCAGCGGCTCAGACAGGGCAAATTCACCCCTCCACTTT. The encoded protein is CASGSDRANSPLHF.